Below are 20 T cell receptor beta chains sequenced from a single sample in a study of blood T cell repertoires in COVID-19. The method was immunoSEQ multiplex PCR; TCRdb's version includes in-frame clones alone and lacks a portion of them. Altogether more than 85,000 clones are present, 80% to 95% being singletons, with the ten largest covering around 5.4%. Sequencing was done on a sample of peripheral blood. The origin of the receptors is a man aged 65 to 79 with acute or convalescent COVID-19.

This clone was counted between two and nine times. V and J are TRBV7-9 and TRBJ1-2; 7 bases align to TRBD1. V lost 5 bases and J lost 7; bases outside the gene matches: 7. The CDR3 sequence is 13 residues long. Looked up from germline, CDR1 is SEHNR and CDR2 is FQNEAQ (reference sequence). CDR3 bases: TGTGCCAGCAGCCCGTCGACAGGGACTGGCTACACCTTC. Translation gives CASSPSTGTGYTF.

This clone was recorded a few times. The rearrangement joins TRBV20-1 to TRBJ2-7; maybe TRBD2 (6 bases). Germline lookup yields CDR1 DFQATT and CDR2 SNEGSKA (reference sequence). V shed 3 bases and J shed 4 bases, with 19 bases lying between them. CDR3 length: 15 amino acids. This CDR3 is CSASLNVGGPYEQYF. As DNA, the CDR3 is TGCAGTGCTAGTCTCAATGTGGGGGGACCGTACGAGCAGTACTTC.

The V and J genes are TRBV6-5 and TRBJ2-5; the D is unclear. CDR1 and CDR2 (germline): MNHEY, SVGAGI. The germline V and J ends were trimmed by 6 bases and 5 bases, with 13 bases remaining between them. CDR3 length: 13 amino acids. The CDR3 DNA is TGTGCCAGCAGGGAGTTTTCGGGTGAGACCCAGTACTTC. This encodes CASREFSGETQYF.

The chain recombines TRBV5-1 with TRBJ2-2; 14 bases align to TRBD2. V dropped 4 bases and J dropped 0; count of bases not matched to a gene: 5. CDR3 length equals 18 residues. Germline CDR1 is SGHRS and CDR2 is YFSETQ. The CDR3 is CASSPGLAGGANTGELFF. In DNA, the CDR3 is TGCGCCAGCAGCCCAGGACTAGCGGGGGGCGCGAACACCGGGGAGCTGTTTTTT. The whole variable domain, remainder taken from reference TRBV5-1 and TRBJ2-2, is KAGVTQTPRYLIKTRGQQVTLSCSPISGHRSVSWYQQTPGQGLQFLFEYFSETQRNKGNFPGRFSGRQFSNSRSEMNVSTLELGDSALYLCASSPGLAGGANTGELFFGEGSRLTVL.

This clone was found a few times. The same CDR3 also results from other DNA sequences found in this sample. The CDR3 sequence: CASGLVGLAGSSYEQYF. The DNA of the CDR3 is TGTGCTAGTGGTTTGGTGGGACTAGCGGGCAGCTCCTACGAGCAGTACTTC. This chain joins TRBV12-5 and TRBJ2-7; 12 nucleotides agree with TRBD2. The CDR3 runs 17 residues. CDR1 and CDR2 (germline): LGHNT, FRNRAP. V shed 0 bases, J shed 0 bases, and the junction held 3 bases outside the gene matches.

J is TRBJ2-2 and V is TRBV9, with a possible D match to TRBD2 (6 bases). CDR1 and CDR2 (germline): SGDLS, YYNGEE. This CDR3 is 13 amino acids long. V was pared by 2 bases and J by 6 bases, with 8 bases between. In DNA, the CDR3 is TGTGCCAGCAGCGTGGGGACTGCCGGGGAGCTGTTTTTT. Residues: CASSVGTAGELFF.

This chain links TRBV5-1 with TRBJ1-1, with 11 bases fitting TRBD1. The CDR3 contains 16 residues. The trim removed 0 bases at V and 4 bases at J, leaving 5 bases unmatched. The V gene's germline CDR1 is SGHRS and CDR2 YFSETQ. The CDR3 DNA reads TGCGCCAGCAGCTTGGGGACAGGGGGCCGGGGCACTGAAGCTTTCTTT. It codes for CASSLGTGGRGTEAFF. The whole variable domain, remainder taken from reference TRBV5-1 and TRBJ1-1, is KAGVTQTPRYLIKTRGQQVTLSCSPISGHRSVSWYQQTPGQGLQFLFEYFSETQRNKGNFPGRFSGRQFSNSRSEMNVSTLELGDSALYLCASSLGTGGRGTEAFFGQGTRLTVV.

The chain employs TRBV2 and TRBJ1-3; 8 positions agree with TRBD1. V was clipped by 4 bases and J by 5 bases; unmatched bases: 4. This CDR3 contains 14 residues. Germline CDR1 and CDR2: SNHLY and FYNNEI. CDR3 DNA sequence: TGTGCCAGCAGTGGACAGGGGACGAGAAACACCATATATTTT. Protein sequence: CASSGQGTRNTIYF.

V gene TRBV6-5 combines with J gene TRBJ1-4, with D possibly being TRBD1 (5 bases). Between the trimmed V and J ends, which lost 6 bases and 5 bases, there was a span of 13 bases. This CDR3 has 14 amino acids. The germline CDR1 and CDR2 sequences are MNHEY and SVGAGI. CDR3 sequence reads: CASSQDRRNEKLFF. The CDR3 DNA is TGTGCCAGCAGCCAAGACAGACGGAATGAAAAACTGTTTTTT.

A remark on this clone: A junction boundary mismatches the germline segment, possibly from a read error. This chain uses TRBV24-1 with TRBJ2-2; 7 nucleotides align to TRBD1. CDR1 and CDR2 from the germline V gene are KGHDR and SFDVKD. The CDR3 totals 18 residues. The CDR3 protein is CATSDSYRGEGNIGELFF. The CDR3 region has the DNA TGTGCCACCAGTGATTCGTACAGGGGAGAGGGGAACATCGGGGAGCTGTTTTTT.

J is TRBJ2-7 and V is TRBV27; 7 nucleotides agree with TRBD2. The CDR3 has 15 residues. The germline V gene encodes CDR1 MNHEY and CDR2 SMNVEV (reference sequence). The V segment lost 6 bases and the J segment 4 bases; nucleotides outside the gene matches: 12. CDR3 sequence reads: CASSNSGTTSYEQYF. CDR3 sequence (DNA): TGTGCCAGCAGCAACTCCGGGACTACATCTTACGAGCAGTACTTC.

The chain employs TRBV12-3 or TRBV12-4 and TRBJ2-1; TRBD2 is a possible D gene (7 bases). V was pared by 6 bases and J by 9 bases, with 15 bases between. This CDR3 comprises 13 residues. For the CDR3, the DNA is TGTGCCAGCAGGGGAGGGGGTAGCTTTGAGCAGTTCTTC. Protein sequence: CASRGGGSFEQFF.

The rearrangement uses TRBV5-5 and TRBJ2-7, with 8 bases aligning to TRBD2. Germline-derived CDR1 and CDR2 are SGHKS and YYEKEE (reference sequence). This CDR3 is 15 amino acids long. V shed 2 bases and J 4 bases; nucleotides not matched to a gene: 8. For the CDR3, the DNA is TGTGCCAGCAGCTTTCTCCGGGGGGGCGGGTACGAGCAGTACTTC. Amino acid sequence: CASSFLRGGGYEQYF.

CDR3 DNA sequence: TGTGCTAGTGGTTTGGTAGTAATGGCAGGGAACACCGGGGAGCTGTTTTTT. It codes for CASGLVVMAGNTGELFF. The chain combines TRBV12-5 with TRBJ2-2, with no clear D. Germline lookup yields CDR1 LGHNT and CDR2 FRNRAP. CDR3 length equals 17 residues. The V end was cut by 0 bases, the J end by 1 base, with 12 bases between.

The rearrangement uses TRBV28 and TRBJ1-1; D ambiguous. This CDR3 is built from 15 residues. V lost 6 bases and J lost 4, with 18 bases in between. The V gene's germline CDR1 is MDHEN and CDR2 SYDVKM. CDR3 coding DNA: TGTGCCAGCAGCATCTCCTTGACACTGGGCACTGAAGCTTTCTTT. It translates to CASSISLTLGTEAFF.

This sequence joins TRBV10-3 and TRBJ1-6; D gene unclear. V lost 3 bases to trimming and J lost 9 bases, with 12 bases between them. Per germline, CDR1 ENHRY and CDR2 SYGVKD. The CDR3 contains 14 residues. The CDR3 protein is CAISDRGFGSPLHF. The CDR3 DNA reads TGTGCCATCAGTGATCGAGGGTTTGGTTCACCCCTCCACTTT.

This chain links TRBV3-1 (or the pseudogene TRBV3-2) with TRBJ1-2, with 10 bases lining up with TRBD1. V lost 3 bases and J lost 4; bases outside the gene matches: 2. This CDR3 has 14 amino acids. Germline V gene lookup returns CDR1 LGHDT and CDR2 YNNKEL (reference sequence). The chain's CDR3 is CASSQGTGVYGYTF. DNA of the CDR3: TGTGCCAGCAGCCAGGGGACAGGGGTCTATGGCTACACCTTC.

The CDR3 sequence: CASRLTSGTTDTQYF. The CDR3 coding sequence is TGTGCCAGCAGGTTGACTAGCGGGACCACAGATACGCAGTATTTT. This sequence joins TRBV7-9 and TRBJ2-3; TRBD2 matches at 11 bases. The germline V gene encodes CDR1 SEHNR and CDR2 FQNEAQ (reference sequence). The CDR3 loop spans 15 amino acids. V shed 6 bases and J 2 bases; nucleotides not matched to a gene: 4.

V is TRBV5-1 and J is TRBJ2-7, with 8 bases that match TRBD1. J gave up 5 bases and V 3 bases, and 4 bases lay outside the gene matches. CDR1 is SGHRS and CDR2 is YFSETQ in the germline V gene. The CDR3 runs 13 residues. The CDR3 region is CASSYRTGHEQYF. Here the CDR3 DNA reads TGCGCCAGCAGCTATAGGACAGGGCACGAGCAGTACTTC.

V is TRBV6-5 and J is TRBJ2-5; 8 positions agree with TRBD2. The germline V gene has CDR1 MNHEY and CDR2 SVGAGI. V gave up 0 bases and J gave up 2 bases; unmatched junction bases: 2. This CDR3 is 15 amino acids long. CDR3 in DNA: TGTGCCAGCAGTTACTCTAGCGGGGCTCAAGAGACCCAGTACTTC. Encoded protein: CASSYSSGAQETQYF.